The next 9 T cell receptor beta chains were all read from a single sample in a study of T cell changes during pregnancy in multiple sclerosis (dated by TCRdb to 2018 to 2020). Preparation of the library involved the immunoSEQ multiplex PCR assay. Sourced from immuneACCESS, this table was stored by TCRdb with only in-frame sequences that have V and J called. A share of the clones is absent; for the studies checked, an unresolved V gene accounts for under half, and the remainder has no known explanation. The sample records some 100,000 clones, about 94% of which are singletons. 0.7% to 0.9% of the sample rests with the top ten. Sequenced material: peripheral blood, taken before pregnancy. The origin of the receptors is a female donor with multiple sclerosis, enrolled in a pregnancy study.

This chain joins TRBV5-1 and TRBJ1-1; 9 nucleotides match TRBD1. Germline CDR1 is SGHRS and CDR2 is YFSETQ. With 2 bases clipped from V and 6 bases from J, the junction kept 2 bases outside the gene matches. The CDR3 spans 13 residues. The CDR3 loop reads CASSLTGGPEAFF. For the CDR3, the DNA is TGCGCCAGCAGCTTAACAGGGGGCCCTGAAGCTTTCTTT.

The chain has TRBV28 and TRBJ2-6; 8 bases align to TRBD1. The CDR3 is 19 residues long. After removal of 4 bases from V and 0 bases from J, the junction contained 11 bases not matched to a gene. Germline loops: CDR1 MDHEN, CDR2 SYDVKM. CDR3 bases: TGTGCCAGCAGTTCCCTAGGTCAGGGGGCGAGCTCTGGGGCCAACGTCCTGACTTTC. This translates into CASSSLGQGASSGANVLTF.

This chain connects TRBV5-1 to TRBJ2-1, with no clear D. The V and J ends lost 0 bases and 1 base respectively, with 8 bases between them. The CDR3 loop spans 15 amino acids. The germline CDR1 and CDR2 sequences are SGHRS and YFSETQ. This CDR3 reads CASSLEQQSYNEQFF. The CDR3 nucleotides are TGCGCCAGCAGCTTGGAACAGCAATCCTACAATGAGCAGTTCTTC.

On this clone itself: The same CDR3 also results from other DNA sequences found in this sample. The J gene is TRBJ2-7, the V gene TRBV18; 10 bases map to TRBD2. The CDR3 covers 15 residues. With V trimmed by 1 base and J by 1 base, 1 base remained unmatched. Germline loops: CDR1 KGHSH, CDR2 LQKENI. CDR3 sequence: CASSPLAGGSYEQYF. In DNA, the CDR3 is TGTGCCAGCTCACCACTAGCGGGAGGTTCCTACGAGCAGTACTTC. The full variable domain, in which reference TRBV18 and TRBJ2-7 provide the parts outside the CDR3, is NAGVMQNPRHLVRRRGQEARLRCSPMKGHSHVYWYRQLPEEGLKFMVYLQKENIIDESGMPKERFSAEFPKEGPSILRIQQVVRGDSAAYFCASSPLAGGSYEQYFGPGTRLTVT.

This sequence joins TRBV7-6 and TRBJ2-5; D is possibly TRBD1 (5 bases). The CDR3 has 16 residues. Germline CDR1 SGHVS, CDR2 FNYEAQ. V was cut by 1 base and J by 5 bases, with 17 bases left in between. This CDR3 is CASSLGRDSQKETQYF. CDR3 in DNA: TGTGCCAGCAGCTTAGGCAGGGATTCCCAGAAGGAGACCCAGTACTTC. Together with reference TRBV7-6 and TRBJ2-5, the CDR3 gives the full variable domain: GAGVSQSPRYKVTKRGQDVALRCDPISGHVSLYWYRQALGQGPEFLTYFNYEAQQDKSGLPNDRFSAERPEGSISTLTIQRTEQRDSAMYRCASSLGRDSQKETQYFGPGTRLLVL.

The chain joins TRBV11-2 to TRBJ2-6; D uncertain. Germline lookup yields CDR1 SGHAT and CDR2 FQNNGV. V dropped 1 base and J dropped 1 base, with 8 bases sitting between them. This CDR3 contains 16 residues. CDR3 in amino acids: CASSLGVVSGANVLTF. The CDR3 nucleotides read TGTGCCAGCAGCTTAGGAGTAGTTTCTGGGGCCAACGTCCTGACTTTC.

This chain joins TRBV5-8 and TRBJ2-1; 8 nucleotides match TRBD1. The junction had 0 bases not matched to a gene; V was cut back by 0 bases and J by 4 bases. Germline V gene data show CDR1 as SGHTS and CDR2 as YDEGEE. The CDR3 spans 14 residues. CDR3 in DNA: TGTGCCAGCAGCTTGGGGACAGGGTACAATGAGCAGTTCTTC. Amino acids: CASSLGTGYNEQFF.

The CDR3 coding sequence is TGTGCCAGCAGCTCAGGACTTGCTAACACCGGGGAGCTGTTTTTT. Translation: CASSSGLANTGELFF. This chain uses TRBV7-9 with TRBJ2-2, with D perhaps TRBD2 (5 bases). The CDR3 sequence is 15 residues long. Germline CDR1 reads SEHNR; CDR2 reads FQNEAQ (reference sequence). V gave up 4 bases and J gave up 2 bases, with 11 bases separating them.

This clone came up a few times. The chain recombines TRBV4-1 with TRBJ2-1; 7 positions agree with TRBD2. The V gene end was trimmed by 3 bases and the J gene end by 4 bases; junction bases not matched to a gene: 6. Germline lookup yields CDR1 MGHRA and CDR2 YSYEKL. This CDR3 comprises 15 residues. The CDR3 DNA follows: TGCGCCAGCAGCCATGGACTAGACCGGTACAATGAGCAGTTCTTC. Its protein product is CASSHGLDRYNEQFF.